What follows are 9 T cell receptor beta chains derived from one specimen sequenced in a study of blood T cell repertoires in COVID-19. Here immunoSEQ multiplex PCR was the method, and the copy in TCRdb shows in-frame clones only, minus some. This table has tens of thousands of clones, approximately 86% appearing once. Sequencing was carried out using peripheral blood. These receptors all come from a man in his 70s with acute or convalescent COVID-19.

As DNA, the CDR3 is TGTGCCATCAGCCCCTCAGGGGACGGAAACACCATATATTTT. Protein product: CAISPSGDGNTIYF. The chain recombines TRBV10-3 with TRBJ1-3; D may be TRBD1 (6 bases). The CDR3 consists of 14 residues. V was cut by 6 bases and J by 4 bases, with 13 bases left in between. The V gene's germline CDR1 is ENHRY and CDR2 SYGVKD.

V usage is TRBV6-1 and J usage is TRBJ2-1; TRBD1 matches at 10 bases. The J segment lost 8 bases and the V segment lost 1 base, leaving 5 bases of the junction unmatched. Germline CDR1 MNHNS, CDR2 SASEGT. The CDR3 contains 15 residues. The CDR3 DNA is TGTGCCAGCAGTGAAGGACAGGGGGCGGTTTATGAGCAGTTCTTC. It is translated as CASSEGQGAVYEQFF.

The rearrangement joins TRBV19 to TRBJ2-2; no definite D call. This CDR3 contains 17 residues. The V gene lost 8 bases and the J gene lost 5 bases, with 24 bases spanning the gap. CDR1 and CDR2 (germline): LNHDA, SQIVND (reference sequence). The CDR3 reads CASVNPRGDRYTGELFF. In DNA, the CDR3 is TGTGCCAGTGTCAACCCCCGAGGAGACCGTTATACCGGGGAGCTGTTTTTT.

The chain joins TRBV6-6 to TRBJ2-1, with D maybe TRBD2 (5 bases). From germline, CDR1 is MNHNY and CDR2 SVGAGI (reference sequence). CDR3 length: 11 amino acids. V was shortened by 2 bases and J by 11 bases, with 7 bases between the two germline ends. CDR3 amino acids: CASSYRGKQFF. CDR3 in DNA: TGTGCCAGCAGTTACCGGGGAAAGCAGTTCTTC.

The CDR3 DNA sequence: TGTGCCAGCAGCTTACAGGGGGGGGCCAACGTCCTGACTTTC. Its translation: CASSLQGGANVLTF. The rearrangement uses TRBV11-2 and TRBJ2-6; D is possibly TRBD1 (6 bases). The V gene's germline CDR1 is SGHAT and CDR2 FQNNGV. V was pared by 2 bases and J by 4 bases, with 6 bases between. The CDR3 length is 14 residues.

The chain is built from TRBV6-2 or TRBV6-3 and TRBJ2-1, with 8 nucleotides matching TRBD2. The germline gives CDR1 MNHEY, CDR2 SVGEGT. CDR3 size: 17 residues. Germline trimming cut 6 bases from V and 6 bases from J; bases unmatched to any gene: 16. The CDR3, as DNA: TGTGCCAGCAGCTTTTCCCTCTCGGGCGGGGGGCCCAATGAGCAGTTCTTC. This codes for CASSFSLSGGGPNEQFF.

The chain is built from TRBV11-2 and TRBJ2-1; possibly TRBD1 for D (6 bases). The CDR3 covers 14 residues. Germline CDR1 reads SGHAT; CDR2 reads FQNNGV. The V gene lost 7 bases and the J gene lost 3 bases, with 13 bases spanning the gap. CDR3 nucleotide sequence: TGTGCCAGCACCGAGGGGGTTTTCTACAATGAGCAGTTCTTC. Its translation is CASTEGVFYNEQFF.

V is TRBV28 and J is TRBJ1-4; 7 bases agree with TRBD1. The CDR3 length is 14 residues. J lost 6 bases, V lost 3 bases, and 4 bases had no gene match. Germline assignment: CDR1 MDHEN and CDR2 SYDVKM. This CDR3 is CASSFEQGYEKLFF. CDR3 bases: TGTGCCAGCAGTTTCGAACAGGGGTATGAAAAACTGTTTTTT.

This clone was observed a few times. CDR3 nucleotide sequence: TGTGCCAGTAGTATAAGCGGCAGATATTCACCCCTCCACTTT. Protein sequence: CASSISGRYSPLHF. The rearrangement links TRBV19 to TRBJ1-6, with D unresolved. The length of the CDR3 is 14 residues. The V gene lost 2 bases and the J gene lost 8 bases, with 10 bases spanning the gap. CDR1 is LNHDA and CDR2 is SQIVND in the germline V gene (reference sequence). Full variable domain (remainder filled in from reference TRBV19 and TRBJ1-6): DGGITQSPKYLFRKEGQNVTLSCEQNLNHDAMYWYRQDPGQGLRLIYYSQIVNDFQKGDIAEGYSVSREKKESFPLTVTSAQKNPTAFYLCASSISGRYSPLHFGNGTRLTVT.